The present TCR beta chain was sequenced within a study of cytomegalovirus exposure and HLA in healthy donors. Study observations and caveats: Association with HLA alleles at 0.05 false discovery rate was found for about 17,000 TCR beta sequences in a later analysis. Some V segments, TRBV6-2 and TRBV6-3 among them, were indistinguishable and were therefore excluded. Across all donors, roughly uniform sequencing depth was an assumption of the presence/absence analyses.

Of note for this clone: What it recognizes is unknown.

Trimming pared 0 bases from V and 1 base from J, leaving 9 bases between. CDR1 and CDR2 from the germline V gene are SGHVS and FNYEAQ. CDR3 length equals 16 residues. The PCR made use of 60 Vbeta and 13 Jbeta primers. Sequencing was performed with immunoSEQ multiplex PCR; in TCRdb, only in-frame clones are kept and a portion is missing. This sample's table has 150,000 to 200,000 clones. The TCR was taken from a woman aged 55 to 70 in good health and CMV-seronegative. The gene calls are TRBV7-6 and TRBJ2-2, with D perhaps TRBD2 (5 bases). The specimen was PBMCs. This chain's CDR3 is CASSLAGILNTGELFF. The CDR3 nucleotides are TGTGCCAGCAGCTTAGCCGGGATTTTGAACACCGGGGAGCTGTTTTTT.